Listed here are 24 T cell receptor beta chains from one sample, sequenced in a study. TRBV12-4/TRBJ1-2 clonotypes were amplified with adaptor-ligated barcode primers. TCRdb analysed the multiplex PCR reads with MiXCR anew, one entry per CDR3 protein. The sample lists about 660 distinct CDR3 sequences, about a third occurring once. The specimen was memory CD4+ T cells sorted from blood. Noted subset: memory CD4+ T cells, CD4+CD45RO+CD25-. These receptors were obtained from a female donor with breast cancer.

By share, this clonotype ranks as large (0.1 to 1%). The gene calls are TRBV12-3 or TRBV12-4 and TRBJ1-2; 7 bases line up with TRBD1. CDR3 length: 15 residues. With 3 bases clipped from V and 6 bases from J, the junction kept 10 bases outside the gene matches. This chain's CDR3 is CASSFGTGERNGYTF. CDR3 nucleotide sequence: TGTGCCAGCAGTTTCGGAACAGGGGAGAGGAATGGCTACACCTTC.

This chain connects TRBV12-3 or TRBV12-4 to TRBJ1-2; no firm D call. V lost 3 bases, J lost 5 bases, and 13 bases lay in between. The CDR3 runs to 14 residues. Written as DNA, the CDR3 is TGTGCCAGCAGTTTGTATCCCTCCCCATATGGCTACACCTTC. It encodes CASSLYPSPYGYTF.

The chain couples TRBV12-3 or TRBV12-4 to TRBJ1-2, with D hard to call. V lost 5 bases and J lost 7, with 11 bases in between. CDR3 length: 12 residues. CDR3 loop: CASSPELRGYTF. CDR3 nucleotides: TGTGCCAGCAGTCCAGAGTTGCGTGGCTACACCTTC.

This clonotype was detected only a few times. V gene TRBV12-3 or TRBV12-4 combines with J gene TRBJ1-2; 7 bases map to TRBD1. This CDR3 region has 13 residues. V shed 6 bases and J 5 bases; nucleotides not matched to a gene: 6. CDR3 region: CASSPGQEYGYTF. CDR3 coding DNA: TGTGCCAGCAGCCCAGGACAGGAGTATGGCTACACCTTC.

Relative to its sample, this clonotype is large. The gene calls are TRBV12-3 or TRBV12-4 and TRBJ1-2; D may be TRBD1 (5 bases). V lost 5 bases and J 8 bases, leaving 15 bases between the germline ends. CDR3 length: 13 residues. This CDR3 reads CASSPRGGRGYTF. CDR3 nucleotide sequence: TGTGCCAGCAGTCCTAGGGGAGGTCGGGGCTACACCTTC.

By sample fraction, this clonotype is medium-sized. The gene calls are TRBV12-3 or TRBV12-4 and TRBJ1-2; TRBD1 matches 7 bases. The ends lost 5 bases at V and 6 bases at J; junction bases unmatched: 3. The CDR3 runs to 12 residues. The CDR3 DNA is TGTGCCAGCAGTAGAGGGACAGATGGCTACACCTTC. Translating it yields CASSRGTDGYTF.

This clonotype is classed as large. The chain is built from TRBV12-5 and TRBJ1-2; D call uncertain. The CDR3 sequence is 13 residues long. Trimming pared 0 bases from V and 7 bases from J, leaving 9 bases between. The germline CDR1 and CDR2 sequences are LGHNT and FRNRAP. In DNA, the CDR3 is TGTGCTAGTGGTTTGGTAGGCTCAGGTGGCTACACCTTC. Protein: CASGLVGSGGYTF. Looking up the rest from reference TRBV12-5 and TRBJ1-2 gives the full variable domain: DARVTQTPRHKVTEMGQEVTMRCQPILGHNTVFWYRQTMMQGLELLAYFRNRAPLDDSGMPKDRFSAEMPDATLATLKIQPSEPRDSAVYFCASGLVGSGGYTFGSGTRLTVV.

The chain links TRBV12-3 or TRBV12-4 to TRBJ1-2; D gene ambiguous. V was cut by 3 bases and J by 5 bases, with 10 bases left in between. CDR3 length equals 13 residues. CDR3 sequence reads: CASSLSVAYGYTF. The CDR3 DNA follows: TGTGCCAGCAGTTTGAGTGTGGCTTATGGCTACACCTTC.

The chain has TRBV12-3 or TRBV12-4 and TRBJ1-2; no reliable D call. The germline V and J ends were trimmed by 4 bases and 4 bases, with 10 bases remaining between them. CDR3 size: 13 residues. This CDR3 is CASSSAVVYGYTF. For the CDR3, the DNA is TGTGCCAGCAGTTCAGCGGTCGTCTATGGCTACACCTTC.

The rearrangement joins TRBV12-3 or TRBV12-4 to TRBJ1-2, with a tentative D call TRBD1 (6 bases). This CDR3 is built from 11 residues. Deletions cut 6 bases from V and 7 bases from J, with 9 bases between. CDR3 in DNA: TGTGCCAGCAGATCAGGGGCTGGCTACACCTTC. Translation: CASRSGAGYTF.

By sample share, this clonotype is medium-sized. The V call is TRBV12-3 or TRBV12-4, the J call TRBJ1-2, with 9 nucleotides matching TRBD1. The V and J ends lost 3 bases and 8 bases, in that order; junction bases with no gene match: 4. The length of the CDR3 is 13 residues. This CDR3 reads CASSFGTGRGYTF. CDR3 in DNA: TGTGCCAGCAGTTTTGGGACAGGGAGAGGCTACACCTTC.

The chain uses TRBV12-3 or TRBV12-4 and TRBJ1-2; the D gene is possibly TRBD1 (6 bases). V gave up 5 bases and J gave up 8 bases, with 15 bases separating them. This CDR3 region has 13 residues. The CDR3 protein is CASSHSRGYGYTF. CDR3 bases: TGTGCCAGCAGTCACTCCAGGGGTTACGGCTACACCTTC.

This clonotype was picked up a small number of times. This chain links TRBV12-3 or TRBV12-4 with TRBJ1-2, with D unresolved. The CDR3 is 11 residues long. Trimming took 8 bases from V and 6 from J, leaving 10 bases between them. The CDR3 protein is CASRGIDGYTF. Written as DNA, the CDR3 is TGTGCCAGCCGGGGAATTGATGGCTACACCTTC.

This clonotype is labeled as large. The J gene is TRBJ1-2, the V gene TRBV12-3 or TRBV12-4; TRBD1 matches at 7 bases. This CDR3 is built from 15 residues. The junction had 3 bases not matched to a gene; V was cut back by 2 bases and J by 0 bases. Here the CDR3 reads CASSLRTGANYGYTF. For the CDR3, the DNA is TGTGCCAGCAGTTTAAGGACAGGAGCTAACTATGGCTACACCTTC.

By its share, this clonotype is medium-sized. The chain joins TRBV12-3 or TRBV12-4 to TRBJ1-2, with D maybe TRBD1 (6 bases). CDR3 size: 14 residues. V gave up 6 bases and J gave up 5 bases, with 16 bases separating them. CDR3 residues: CASRLQGWTYGYTF. CDR3 bases: TGTGCCAGCAGGTTACAGGGATGGACGTATGGCTACACCTTC.

This clonotype rates as large. This chain joins TRBV12-3 or TRBV12-4 and TRBJ1-2; D possibly corresponds to TRBD1 (6 bases). V gave up 9 bases and J gave up 2 bases, with 13 bases separating them. This CDR3 comprises 13 residues. CDR3 region: CASTQGKNYGYTF. The CDR3 bases are TGTGCCAGTACCCAGGGGAAGAACTATGGCTACACCTTC.

Judged by abundance, this clonotype is large. J is TRBJ1-2 and V is TRBV12-3 or TRBV12-4; perhaps TRBD1 as D (6 bases). The CDR3 spans 13 residues. Trimming cost V 3 bases and J 8 bases, with 13 bases left between them. CDR3 amino acids: CASSLNREKGYTF. DNA for the CDR3: TGTGCCAGCAGTTTGAACAGGGAAAAGGGCTACACCTTC.

The gene calls are TRBV12-3 or TRBV12-4 and TRBJ1-2, with a possible D match to TRBD1 (5 bases). V was pared by 5 bases and J by 4 bases, with 14 bases between. The CDR3 runs 14 residues. This CDR3 is CASSRDFRVYGYTF. CDR3 sequence (DNA): TGTGCCAGCAGTCGGGACTTTAGAGTCTATGGCTACACCTTC.

A few counts support this clonotype. The chain has TRBV12-3 or TRBV12-4 and TRBJ1-2; 9 positions agree with TRBD1. J lost 8 bases, V lost 3 bases, and 4 bases had no gene match. The CDR3 is 13 amino acids. The CDR3 reads CASSFGQGLGYTF. The CDR3 DNA reads TGTGCCAGCAGTTTCGGACAGGGGCTGGGCTACACCTTC.

The V call is TRBV12-3 or TRBV12-4, the J call TRBJ1-2; D is ambiguous. Trimming pared 3 bases from V and 6 bases from J, leaving 8 bases between. The CDR3 consists of 12 residues. The CDR3 sequence is CASSLGWNGYTF. The CDR3 DNA is TGTGCCAGCAGTTTGGGTTGGAATGGCTACACCTTC.

This clonotype was found a few times. The chain combines TRBV12-3 or TRBV12-4 with TRBJ1-2; D perhaps matches TRBD1 (6 bases). Trimming shortened V by 7 bases and J by 7 bases, and 22 bases separated the two germline ends. CDR3 length equals 15 residues. The DNA of the CDR3 is TGTGCCAGCACCGCTACGGACAGAATCGACGGTGGCTACACCTTC. It yields the protein CASTATDRIDGGYTF.

This clonotype ranks as medium-sized (0.01 to 0.1%). The chain employs TRBV12-5 and TRBJ1-2; D is possibly TRBD1 (5 bases). Between the trimmed V and J ends, which lost 6 bases and 5 bases, there was a span of 22 bases. Germline V gives CDR1 LGHNT, CDR2 FRNRAP. The length of the CDR3 is 16 residues. The CDR3 loop reads CASGLKPGRTMYGYTF. As DNA, the CDR3 is TGTGCTAGTGGCCTCAAACCGGGACGAACGATGTATGGCTACACCTTC.

The rearrangement links TRBV12-3 or TRBV12-4 to TRBJ1-2; TRBD1 might be the D (6 bases). There are 13 residues in the CDR3. V gave up 7 bases and J gave up 3 bases, with 12 bases separating them. As DNA, the CDR3 is TGTGCCAGCACTCCGGGACATGACTATGGCTACACCTTC. It codes for CASTPGHDYGYTF.

Judged by abundance, this clonotype is large. The chain links TRBV12-3 or TRBV12-4 to TRBJ1-2; 10 bases match TRBD1. The CDR3 covers 17 residues. V was pared by 6 bases and J by 8 bases, with 18 bases of the junction left unmatched. CDR3 sequence (DNA): TGTGCCAGCAGGCCAGGGACAGGGGTCCCAAAACTATGGGGCTACACCTTC. It translates to CASRPGTGVPKLWGYTF.